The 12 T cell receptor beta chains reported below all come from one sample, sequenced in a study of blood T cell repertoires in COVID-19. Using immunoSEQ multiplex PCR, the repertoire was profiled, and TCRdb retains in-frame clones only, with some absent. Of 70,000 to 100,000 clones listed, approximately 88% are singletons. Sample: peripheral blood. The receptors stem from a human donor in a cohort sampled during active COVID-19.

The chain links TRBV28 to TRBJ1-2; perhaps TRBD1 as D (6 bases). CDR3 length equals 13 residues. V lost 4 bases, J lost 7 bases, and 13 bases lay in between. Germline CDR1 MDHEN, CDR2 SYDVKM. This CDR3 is CASSWAGDGGYTF. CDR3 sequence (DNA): TGTGCCAGCAGTTGGGCAGGGGATGGTGGCTACACCTTC.

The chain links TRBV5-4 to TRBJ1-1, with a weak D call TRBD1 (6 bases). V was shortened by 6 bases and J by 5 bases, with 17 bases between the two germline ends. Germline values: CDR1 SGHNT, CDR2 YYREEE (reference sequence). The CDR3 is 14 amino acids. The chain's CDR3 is CASTVRPQGTEAFF. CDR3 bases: TGTGCCAGCACGGTCAGGCCACAGGGAACTGAAGCTTTCTTT.

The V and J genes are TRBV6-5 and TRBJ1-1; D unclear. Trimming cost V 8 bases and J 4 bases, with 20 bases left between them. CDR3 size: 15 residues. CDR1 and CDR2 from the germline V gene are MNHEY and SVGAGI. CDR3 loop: CASDVGLGGSTEAFF. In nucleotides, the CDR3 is TGTGCCAGCGACGTGGGCCTCGGAGGGAGCACTGAAGCTTTCTTT.

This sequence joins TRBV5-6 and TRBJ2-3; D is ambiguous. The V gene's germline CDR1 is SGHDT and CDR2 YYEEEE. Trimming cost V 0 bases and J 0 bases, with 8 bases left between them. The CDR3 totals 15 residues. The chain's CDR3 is CASSLGRASTDTQYF. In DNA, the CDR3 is TGTGCCAGCAGCTTGGGTAGAGCTAGCACAGATACGCAGTATTTT.

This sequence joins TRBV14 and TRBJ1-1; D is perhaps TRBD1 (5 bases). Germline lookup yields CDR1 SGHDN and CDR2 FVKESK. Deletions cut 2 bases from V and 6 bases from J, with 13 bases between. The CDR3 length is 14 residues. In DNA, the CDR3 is TGTGCCAGCAGCCAAATAGCGGGGGTTTCTGAAGCTTTCTTT. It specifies CASSQIAGVSEAFF.

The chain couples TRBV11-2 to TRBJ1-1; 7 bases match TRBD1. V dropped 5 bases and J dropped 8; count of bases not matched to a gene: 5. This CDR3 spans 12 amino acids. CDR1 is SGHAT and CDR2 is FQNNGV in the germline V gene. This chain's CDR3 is CASSRTGREAFF. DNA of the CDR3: TGTGCCAGCAGCCGGACAGGTAGGGAAGCTTTCTTT.

The CDR3 spells CASSLDSYNEQFF. The CDR3 nucleotides read TGTGCCAGCAGCTTGGACAGCTACAATGAGCAGTTCTTC. The chain links TRBV5-4 to TRBJ2-1; D gene ambiguous. Germline V lookup: CDR1 SGHNT, CDR2 YYREEE (reference sequence). The V end lost 0 bases, the J end lost 3 bases, and 4 bases lay between the germline ends. The CDR3 runs 13 residues.

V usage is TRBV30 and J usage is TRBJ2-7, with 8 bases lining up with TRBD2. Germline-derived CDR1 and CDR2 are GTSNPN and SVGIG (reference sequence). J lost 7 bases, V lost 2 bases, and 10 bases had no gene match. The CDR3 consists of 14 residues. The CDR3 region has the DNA TGTGCCTGGAGTCCGGGAGGGCAGATGGGGGAGCAGTACTTC. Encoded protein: CAWSPGGQMGEQYF.

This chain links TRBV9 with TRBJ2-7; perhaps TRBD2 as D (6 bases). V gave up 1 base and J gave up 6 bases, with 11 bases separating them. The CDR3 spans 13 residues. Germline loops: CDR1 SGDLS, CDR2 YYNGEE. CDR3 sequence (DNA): TGTGCCAGCAGCGTAACGGGAGTGGGCGAGCAGTACTTC. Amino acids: CASSVTGVGEQYF.

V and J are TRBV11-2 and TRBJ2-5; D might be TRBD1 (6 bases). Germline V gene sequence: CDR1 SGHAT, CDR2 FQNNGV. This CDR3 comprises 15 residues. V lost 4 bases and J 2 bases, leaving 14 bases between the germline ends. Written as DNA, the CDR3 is TGTGCCAGCAGCTCCTGGGACAAAGGGCAAGAGACCCAGTACTTC. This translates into CASSSWDKGQETQYF.

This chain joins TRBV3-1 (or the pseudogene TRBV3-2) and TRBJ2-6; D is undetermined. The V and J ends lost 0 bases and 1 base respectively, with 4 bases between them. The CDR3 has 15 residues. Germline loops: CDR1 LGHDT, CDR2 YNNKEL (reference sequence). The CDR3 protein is CASSQDGSGANVLTF. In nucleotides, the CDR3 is TGTGCCAGCAGCCAAGACGGGTCTGGGGCCAACGTCCTGACTTTC.

CDR3 residues: CATRTSDETQYF. DNA for the CDR3: TGTGCCACGCGGACTAGCGACGAGACCCAGTACTTC. The chain is built from TRBV27 and TRBJ2-5; TRBD2 matches 9 bases. V lost 10 bases and J lost 5; bases outside the gene matches: 5. Per the germline V gene, CDR1 is MNHEY and CDR2 is SMNVEV (reference sequence). The length of the CDR3 is 12 residues.